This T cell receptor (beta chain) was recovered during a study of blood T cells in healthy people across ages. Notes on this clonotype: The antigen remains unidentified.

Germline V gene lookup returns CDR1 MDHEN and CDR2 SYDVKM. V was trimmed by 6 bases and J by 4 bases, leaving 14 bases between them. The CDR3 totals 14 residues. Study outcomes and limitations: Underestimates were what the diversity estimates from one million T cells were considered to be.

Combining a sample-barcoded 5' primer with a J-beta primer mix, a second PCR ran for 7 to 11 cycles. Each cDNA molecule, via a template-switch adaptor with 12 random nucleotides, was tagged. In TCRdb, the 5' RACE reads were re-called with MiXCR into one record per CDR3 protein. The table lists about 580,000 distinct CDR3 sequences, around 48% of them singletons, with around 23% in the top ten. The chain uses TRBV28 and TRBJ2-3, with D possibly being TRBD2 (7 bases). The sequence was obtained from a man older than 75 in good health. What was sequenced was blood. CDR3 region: CASSRLAGADTQYF. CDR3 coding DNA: TGTGCCAGCAGCAGACTAGCAGGGGCAGATACGCAGTATTTT.